A single sample is the source of the 3 T cell receptor beta chains below, sequenced in a study of cytomegalovirus exposure and HLA in healthy donors. Primers for the PCR totalled 60 Vbeta and 13 Jbeta. The table came from immunoSEQ multiplex PCR; TCRdb's copy has only in-frame clones and leaves some out. The data show approximately 170,000 clones, around 78% seen once. The sample consisted of PBMCs. Source of these receptors: a woman aged 40 to 55 in good health and CMV-seropositive.

This rearrangement joins TRBV19 to TRBJ1-4, with D perhaps TRBD1 (6 bases). The V gene's germline CDR1 is LNHDA and CDR2 SQIVND (reference sequence). V shed 3 bases and J shed 7 bases, with 15 bases lying between them. The CDR3 loop spans 15 amino acids. The CDR3 region is CASSMGTIGGEKLFF. Written as DNA, the CDR3 is TGTGCCAGTAGTATGGGGACAATAGGAGGTGAAAAACTGTTTTTT.

This sequence joins TRBV7-2 and TRBJ1-2; 8 bases agree with TRBD1. The CDR3 is made up of 13 amino acids. Germline CDR1 and CDR2: SGHTA and FQGNSA. After removal of 6 bases from V and 5 bases from J, the junction contained 5 bases not matched to a gene. The CDR3 nucleotides are TGTGCCAGCAGATCTAGACAGGGGTATGGCTACACCTTC. Protein sequence: CASRSRQGYGYTF.

The rearrangement links TRBV5-1 to TRBJ2-5, with D maybe TRBD1 (5 bases). Germline assignment: CDR1 SGHRS and CDR2 YFSETQ. This CDR3 is built from 14 residues. The germline V and J ends were trimmed by 0 bases and 2 bases, with 8 bases remaining between them. The CDR3: CASSLGDRQETQYF. The CDR3, as DNA: TGCGCCAGCAGCTTGGGAGACAGACAAGAGACCCAGTACTTC. Drawing the rest from reference TRBV5-1 and TRBJ2-5, the complete variable domain is KAGVTQTPRYLIKTRGQQVTLSCSPISGHRSVSWYQQTPGQGLQFLFEYFSETQRNKGNFPGRFSGRQFSNSRSEMNVSTLELGDSALYLCASSLGDRQETQYFGPGTRLLVL.